Listed below are T cell receptor beta chains from one sample, sequenced in a study of post-analysis software for immune sequencing data. Via MiXCR, TCRdb re-called the PCR reads, giving one row per CDR3 protein. Found here are under 900,000 distinct CDR3 sequences, about 50% of them singletons; the top ten hold 4.6%. Sequences were obtained from blood. These receptors came from a girl under 18 with multiple sclerosis. Each CDR3 is given with its conserved first and last residue. The D gene is left open where the match is weak. Not all rows give a size; the values are once, few, many and, for expanded clones, a class.

>TRBV11-1|TRBD1|TRBJ2-7|NA
CASSERPGQGKREQYF
TGTGCCAGCAGCGAGAGGCCGGGACAGGGGAAGAGGGAGCAGTACTTC
>TRBV7-2|NA|TRBJ2-1|NA
CASSPGTSTANQQFF
TGTGCCAGCAGCCCCGGGACTTCTACCGCGAACCAGCAGTTCTTC
>TRBV12-3/TRBV12-4|NA|TRBJ1-2|few
CASSRPRRMYGYTF
TGTGCCAGCAGTCGCCCAAGGCGGATGTATGGCTACACCTTC
>TRBV7-8|NA|TRBJ2-1|NA
CASSFTARYNEQFF
TGTGCCAGCAGCTTTACAGCCAGGTACAATGAGCAGTTCTTC
>TRBV5-1|TRBD2|TRBJ2-5|NA
CASSVEGLAGVETQYF
TGCGCCAGCAGCGTTGAGGGACTAGCGGGAGTAGAGACCCAGTACTTC
>TRBV5-1|TRBD1|TRBJ2-5|NA
CASSLRQGEQYF
TGCGCCAGCAGCTTGCGACAGGGAGAGCAGTACTTC
>TRBV5-6|NA|TRBJ2-5|NA
CASTFSFGGEQYF
TGTGCCAGCACCTTTAGCTTCGGTGGTGAGCAGTACTTC
>TRBV12-3/TRBV12-4|TRBD1|TRBJ1-4|NA
CASSPGTGNYEDEKLFF
TGTGCCAGCAGTCCCGGGACAGGGAACTACGAGGATGAAAAACTGTTTTTT
>TRBV3-1|TRBD1|TRBJ2-3|few
CASSQGQGDTDTQYF
TGTGCCAGCAGCCAAGGACAGGGGGACACAGATACGCAGTATTTT
>TRBV12-3/TRBV12-4|NA|TRBJ2-7|few
CASSFRTTGSGEQYF
TGTGCCAGCAGTTTCAGGACGACGGGATCGGGGGAGCAGTACTTC
>TRBV5-1|TRBD1|TRBJ1-4|NA
CASSVGRGGREKLFF
TGCGCCAGCAGCGTGGGGCGAGGGGGCAGGGAAAAACTGTTTTTT
>TRBV14|TRBD1|TRBJ2-7|NA
CASSQDGQGASEQYF
TGTGCCAGCAGCCAAGATGGGCAGGGGGCTTCCGAGCAGTACTTC
>TRBV12-3/TRBV12-4|NA|TRBJ2-7|few
CASSLGERGSYEQYF
TGTGCCAGCAGTTTGGGTGAGAGAGGCTCCTACGAGCAGTACTTC
>TRBV6-5|NA|TRBJ1-2|NA
CASSWAGANYGYTF
TGTGCCAGCTCATGGGCAGGGGCGAACTATGGCTACACCTTC